This entry lists 32 T cell receptor beta chains sequenced from one sample in a study of T cell responses to AZD1222 COVID-19 vaccine (dated by TCRdb to 2020 to 2022). The receptor library was made with the immunoSEQ multiplex PCR assay. Drawn from immuneACCESS, this table holds only the in-frame rearrangements with V and J called that TCRdb kept. Clones are partly lost; checked studies trace under half to an unresolved V gene and leave the rest unexplained. Within this sample are around 120,000 clones, with 87% of them counted one time only. The top ten constitute roughly 2.7% of the sample. The time point label, read with the paper, signifies: about 28 days (+/-7) after the second vaccine dose. Sequenced material: peripheral blood, taken 28 days after the second AZD1222 dose. The receptors derive from an adult who received the AZD1222 COVID-19 vaccine.

The chain couples TRBV19 to TRBJ1-1; D is unresolved. The V end lost 3 bases, the J end lost 11 bases, and 10 bases lay between the germline ends. CDR1 is LNHDA, CDR2 SQIVND, per germline (reference sequence). The CDR3 totals 11 residues. The CDR3 DNA sequence: TGTGCCAGTAGTATTGCGACTGGGGCTTTCTTT. This encodes CASSIATGAFF.

This clone turned up a few times. CDR3 nucleotides: TGTGCCAGCAGTTTATACCCCCCTGACAGCCTCGGAAACACCATATATTTT. Encoded protein: CASSLYPPDSLGNTIYF. This sequence joins TRBV27 and TRBJ1-3; D possibly corresponds to TRBD1 (5 bases). Germline V gives CDR1 MNHEY, CDR2 SMNVEV (reference sequence). This CDR3 has 17 residues. V was cut by 1 base and J by 4 bases, with 17 bases left in between.

This chain links TRBV10-3 with TRBJ2-6; D is unclear. This CDR3 has 16 amino acids. Trimming took 0 bases from V and 2 from J, leaving 8 bases between them. CDR1 is ENHRY and CDR2 is SYGVKD in the germline V gene. CDR3 region: CAISESPAPGANVLTF. The DNA for the CDR3 is TGTGCCATCAGTGAGTCGCCGGCCCCTGGGGCCAACGTCCTGACTTTC.

This chain uses TRBV24-1 with TRBJ1-5; D is uncertain. V was trimmed by 5 bases and J by 2 bases, leaving 15 bases between them. The CDR3 contains 16 residues. Looked up from germline, CDR1 is KGHDR and CDR2 is SFDVKD. CDR3 nucleotide sequence: TGTGCCACCAGTGCTAAGGGAAAAAGTCGCAATCAGCCCCAGCATTTT. Its translation is CATSAKGKSRNQPQHF.

The V and J genes are TRBV6-5 and TRBJ2-1, with 8 nucleotides matching TRBD1. CDR3 length: 15 amino acids. Germline V gives CDR1 MNHEY, CDR2 SVGAGI. V lost 5 bases, J lost 4 bases, and 7 bases stayed unmatched. The CDR3 here is CASSTGQGRYNEQFF. CDR3 DNA sequence: TGTGCCAGCAGTACTGGACAGGGTCGATACAATGAGCAGTTCTTC.

CDR3 sequence reads: CASSPREVNYGYTF. CDR3 in DNA: TGTGCCAGCTCACCGCGGGAAGTAAACTATGGCTACACCTTC. The rearrangement links TRBV18 to TRBJ1-2; no firm D call. The CDR3 has 14 amino acids. Germline V gene lookup returns CDR1 KGHSH and CDR2 LQKENI. V lost 3 bases and J lost 2, with 10 bases in between.

V and J are TRBV19 and TRBJ1-5; TRBD1 is a possible D gene (5 bases). Germline V gives CDR1 LNHDA, CDR2 SQIVND (reference sequence). The CDR3 totals 13 residues. V was cut by 8 bases and J by 5 bases, with 13 bases left in between. CDR3 in amino acids: CASGEQVDQPQHF. CDR3 bases: TGTGCCAGTGGGGAACAGGTTGATCAGCCCCAGCATTTT.

V and J are TRBV5-1 and TRBJ1-1; the D gene is possibly TRBD1 (5 bases). Trimming removed 2 bases from V and 2 bases from J, with 16 bases in between. The CDR3 covers 16 residues. Germline V gene data show CDR1 as SGHRS and CDR2 as YFSETQ. The DNA of the CDR3 is TGCGCCAGCAGCTTACGACAGTCCTTCTCAAACACTGAAGCTTTCTTT. Protein: CASSLRQSFSNTEAFF.

The gene calls are TRBV15 and TRBJ1-5; D is unresolved. Looked up from germline, CDR1 is LNHNV and CDR2 is YYDKDF (reference sequence). V lost 0 bases and J lost 3, with 9 bases in between. This CDR3 has 15 residues. CDR3 in amino acids: CATSRDRVPNQPQHF. The CDR3 nucleotides read TGTGCCACCAGCAGAGATAGAGTCCCCAATCAGCCCCAGCATTTT.

This chain uses TRBV6-2 or TRBV6-3 with TRBJ1-2; TRBD1 agrees at 7 bases. The germline V gene has CDR1 MNHEY and CDR2 SVGEGT. Germline trimming cut 4 bases from V and 0 bases from J; bases unmatched to any gene: 11. The CDR3 extends over 17 amino acids. The CDR3 here is CASSSPLGQDSNYGYTF. CDR3 in DNA: TGTGCCAGCAGTTCCCCCCTCGGACAGGACTCTAACTATGGCTACACCTTC.

This chain links TRBV7-2 with TRBJ2-5; 8 nucleotides match TRBD2. CDR1 is SGHTA, CDR2 FQGNSA, per germline. Trimming at V came to 5 bases and at J to 5 bases, leaving 4 bases not matched to a gene. This CDR3 is built from 13 residues. Here the CDR3 reads CASSRTSLETQYF. The CDR3 bases are TGTGCCAGCAGCCGGACTAGCCTGGAGACCCAGTACTTC.

The chain couples TRBV7-2 to TRBJ1-6, with TRBD1 matching over 7 bases. The J segment lost 6 bases and the V segment lost 1 base, leaving 15 bases of the junction unmatched. The CDR3 is made up of 19 amino acids. Per germline, CDR1 SGHTA and CDR2 FQGNSA. In nucleotides, the CDR3 is TGTGCCAGCAGCTTAGTTTTTCAGGGGGGAGATCGGGTTAATTCACCCCTCCACTTT. Its protein product is CASSLVFQGGDRVNSPLHF.

The rearrangement uses TRBV11-2 and TRBJ2-1, with 8 bases matching TRBD2. The germline V gene encodes CDR1 SGHAT and CDR2 FQNNGV. This CDR3 region has 14 residues. Germline trimming cut 4 bases from V and 10 bases from J; bases unmatched to any gene: 9. The CDR3 nucleotides read TGTGCCAGCAGCTCTCGGGGGGGCTACTCCGAGCAGTTCTTC. Amino acids: CASSSRGGYSEQFF.

This chain uses TRBV7-9 with TRBJ1-2; the D gene is possibly TRBD1 (5 bases). Germline CDR1 reads SEHNR; CDR2 reads FQNEAQ (reference sequence). Trimming stripped 7 bases from V and 7 bases from J, with 25 bases between. This CDR3 comprises 16 residues. The CDR3 loop is CASNFPPGQVIGGYTF. The CDR3 coding sequence is TGTGCCAGCAACTTTCCCCCAGGGCAGGTTATTGGTGGCTACACCTTC.

V usage is TRBV4-3 and J usage is TRBJ1-6; TRBD1 matches at 8 bases. This CDR3 comprises 15 residues. The V gene's germline CDR1 is LGHNA and CDR2 YSLEER. Germline trimming cut 3 bases from V and 7 bases from J; bases unmatched to any gene: 5. The CDR3, as DNA: TGCGCCAGCAGCCATTTACAGGGGGGAAATTCACCCCTCCACTTT. It specifies CASSHLQGGNSPLHF.

The CDR3 nucleotides are TGTGCCAGCAGCTCAGGACAATATAATTCACCCCTCCACTTT. This codes for CASSSGQYNSPLHF. This chain connects TRBV7-2 to TRBJ1-6; tentative D call: TRBD1 (5 bases). Trimming took 4 bases from V and 4 from J, leaving 8 bases between them. Germline V gives CDR1 SGHTA, CDR2 FQGNSA. There are 14 residues in the CDR3.

The chain links TRBV5-1 to TRBJ2-3, with 10 nucleotides matching TRBD2. This CDR3 is built from 16 residues. With V trimmed by 4 bases and J by 5 bases, 10 bases remained unmatched. CDR1 and CDR2 from the germline V gene are SGHRS and YFSETQ. The CDR3 here is CASSSLAGVRGDTQYF. CDR3 DNA sequence: TGCGCCAGCAGCAGCCTAGCGGGGGTGCGGGGAGATACGCAGTATTTT.

This chain connects TRBV14 to TRBJ2-4; TRBD1 is a possible D gene (5 bases). The CDR3 length is 14 residues. V was pared by 0 bases and J by 7 bases, with 10 bases between. The V gene's germline CDR1 is SGHDN and CDR2 FVKESK. This CDR3 reads CASSQEQAWNIQYF. DNA for the CDR3: TGTGCCAGCAGCCAAGAACAGGCCTGGAACATTCAGTACTTC.

The CDR3 here is CASSQDPGEAEAFF. CDR3 nucleotide sequence: TGCGCCAGCAGCCAAGATCCTGGGGAGGCTGAAGCTTTCTTT. The chain has TRBV4-3 and TRBJ1-1; no clear D gene. The V end was cut by 0 bases, the J end by 6 bases, with 11 bases between. Germline V gene sequence: CDR1 LGHNA, CDR2 YSLEER. The CDR3 length is 14 residues.

This clone was detected only a few times. This rearrangement joins TRBV7-8 to TRBJ2-7; 11 positions agree with TRBD1. The CDR3 extends over 16 amino acids. The V segment lost 0 bases and the J segment 7 bases; nucleotides outside the gene matches: 8. Germline loops: CDR1 SGHVS, CDR2 FQNEAQ. CDR3 in amino acids: CASSLAVGTGGKEQYF. The CDR3 DNA is TGTGCCAGCAGCTTAGCAGTCGGGACAGGGGGGAAAGAGCAGTACTTC.

This chain joins TRBV5-4 and TRBJ2-3; 8 bases map to TRBD2. Germline lookup yields CDR1 SGHNT and CDR2 YYREEE (reference sequence). This CDR3 region has 18 residues. The V segment lost 5 bases and the J segment 5 bases; nucleotides outside the gene matches: 19. As DNA, the CDR3 is TGTGCCAGCAGATCTTCGTCCTTCGCGGGGGGCGTTGGAGATACGCAGTATTTT. This codes for CASRSSSFAGGVGDTQYF.

The chain uses TRBV5-6 and TRBJ1-4, with 9 bases that match TRBD1. In germline, CDR1 is SGHDT, CDR2 YYEEEE. CDR3 length: 16 residues. The junction had 6 bases not matched to a gene; V was cut back by 5 bases and J by 1 base. CDR3 bases: TGTGCCAGCAGTTTACAGGGGGCTGTAACTAATGAAAAACTGTTTTTT. Translating gives CASSLQGAVTNEKLFF.

This chain connects TRBV6-4 to TRBJ1-2; TRBD1 aligns across 10 bases. Trimming took 5 bases from V and 1 from J; bases not matched to a gene: 10. This CDR3 contains 17 residues. In germline, CDR1 is MRHNA, CDR2 SNTAGT. The CDR3 region is CASSQTDRGGFNYGYTF. The DNA of the CDR3 is TGTGCCAGCAGTCAAACGGACAGGGGGGGATTTAACTATGGCTACACCTTC.

This chain links TRBV6-2 or TRBV6-3 with TRBJ1-5; TRBD1 aligns across 7 bases. Losses at the gene ends were 0 bases for V and 6 bases for J; bases not matched to a gene: 14. This CDR3 spans 18 amino acids. Germline-derived CDR1 and CDR2 are MNHEY and SVGEGT. The CDR3 protein is CASSYSVLRQGGGQPQHF. CDR3 DNA sequence: TGTGCCAGCAGTTACTCCGTACTCCGACAGGGAGGGGGTCAGCCCCAGCATTTT.

The V and J genes are TRBV6-1 and TRBJ1-2; TRBD1 might be the D (5 bases). Germline values: CDR1 MNHNS, CDR2 SASEGT. The CDR3 consists of 14 residues. V lost 1 base to trimming and J lost 2 bases, with 8 bases between them. CDR3 in DNA: TGTGCCAGCAGTGAAGTTGCAGGGAACTATGGCTACACCTTC. It yields the protein CASSEVAGNYGYTF.

The sample holds a few counts of this clone. The rearrangement joins TRBV19 to TRBJ1-2; TRBD1 agrees at 9 bases. J gave up 4 bases and V 4 bases, and 7 bases lay outside the gene matches. The CDR3 consists of 15 residues. CDR1 and CDR2 (germline): LNHDA, SQIVND (reference sequence). Here the CDR3 reads CASSSTGGIGYGYTF. DNA for the CDR3: TGTGCCAGTAGTAGTACAGGGGGCATCGGCTATGGCTACACCTTC.

This chain connects TRBV3-1 (or the pseudogene TRBV3-2) to TRBJ2-5, with 14 bases that match TRBD2. V shed 4 bases and J 1 base; nucleotides not matched to a gene: 8. This CDR3 is built from 18 residues. Per the germline V gene, CDR1 is LGHDT and CDR2 is YNNKEL (reference sequence). The CDR3: CASSPGRLAGGPQETQYF. Written as DNA, the CDR3 is TGTGCCAGCAGCCCGGGGCGACTAGCGGGGGGGCCCCAAGAGACCCAGTACTTC.

This clone occurred once. The V gene is TRBV7-6, the J gene TRBJ1-5; tentative D call: TRBD1 (6 bases). Germline V gene data show CDR1 as SGHVS and CDR2 as FNYEAQ. V shed 5 bases and J shed 6 bases, with 20 bases lying between them. The CDR3 covers 16 residues. The CDR3: CASSIGPRGGGQPQHF. CDR3 coding DNA: TGTGCCAGCAGCATCGGACCTAGGGGGGGCGGTCAGCCCCAGCATTTT.

J is TRBJ1-1 and V is TRBV30; perhaps TRBD1 as D (6 bases). The ends were cut back, 2 bases at V and 6 bases at J, with 13 bases in the middle. Germline CDR1 and CDR2: GTSNPN and SVGIG (reference sequence). CDR3 length: 13 amino acids. The CDR3 DNA follows: TGTGCCTGGAGTACACAGGGCTACGCTGAAGCTTTCTTT. This encodes CAWSTQGYAEAFF.

CDR3 DNA: TGTGCCAGCAGCTTCTCGACAGTCACTGAAGCTTTCTTT. It yields the protein CASSFSTVTEAFF. The chain couples TRBV11-3 to TRBJ1-1; maybe TRBD1 (5 bases). There are 13 residues in the CDR3. Trimming stripped 3 bases from V and 4 bases from J, with 9 bases between. Per germline, CDR1 SGHNT and CDR2 YENEEA.

The genes are TRBV10-1 and TRBJ2-3; 12 positions match TRBD2. The CDR3 is made up of 19 amino acids. With 6 bases clipped from V and 0 bases from J, the junction kept 13 bases outside the gene matches. Germline V lookup: CDR1 WNHNN, CDR2 SYGVQD (reference sequence). CDR3 protein: CASRQSRTSGANSTDTQYF. The CDR3 DNA reads TGCGCCAGCAGGCAAAGCAGGACTAGCGGGGCAAACAGCACAGATACGCAGTATTTT.

V usage is TRBV10-2 and J usage is TRBJ1-1, with D possibly being TRBD1 (5 bases). CDR1 WSHSY and CDR2 SAAADI come from the germline V gene. The V end was cut by 4 bases, the J end by 5 bases, with 8 bases between. CDR3 length: 12 residues. The CDR3 bases are TGCGCCAGCAGTGGGGGGAGAACTGAAGCTTTCTTT. This translates into CASSGGRTEAFF.